This T cell receptor beta chain is drawn from a study of blood T cell repertoires in COVID-19. Profiling relied on immunoSEQ multiplex PCR, and the TCRdb table lists in-frame clones only, not all of them. The profile shows 150,000 or so clones, roughly 80% of them singletons. Participants were aged roughly 18 to 100 years from some 24 US areas. CDR3 length: 17 residues. Germline CDR1 reads SEHNR; CDR2 reads FQNEAQ (reference sequence). V was clipped by 4 bases and J by 3 bases, with 22 bases between them. Sequencing input: PBMCs or T cells enriched from blood (not recorded which). This TCR was recovered from a man aged 45-65 years who had recovered from COVID-19. This chain joins TRBV7-9 and TRBJ2-7, with D perhaps TRBD1 (6 bases). The CDR3 is CASSSKKTGGKVYEQYF. The CDR3 coding sequence is TGTGCCAGCAGCTCGAAAAAGACAGGCGGAAAAGTCTACGAGCAGTACTTC. The full variable domain, its missing parts supplied by reference TRBV7-9 and TRBJ2-7, is DTGVSQNPRHKITKRGQNVTFRCDPISEHNRLYWYRQTLGQGPEFLTYFQNEAQLEKSRLLSDRFSAERPKGSFSTLEIQRTEQGDSAMYLCASSSKKTGGKVYEQYFGPGTRLTVT.